Presented here are 24 T cell receptor beta chains from one specimen sequenced in a study of blood T cells in healthy people across ages. Primers used in a second PCR of about 7 to 12 cycles were a sample-barcoded 5' primer and a J-beta primer mix. TCRdb reprocessed the 5' RACE reads with MiXCR, giving one entry per CDR3 protein. The sample shows about 900,000 distinct CDR3 sequences, 48% of them seen only once. The sample was blood. These receptor sequences come from a man aged 25-45 years in good health.

This clonotype was observed a handful of times. V usage is TRBV2 and J usage is TRBJ2-1; TRBD1 might be the D (6 bases). V was cut by 6 bases and J by 0 bases, with 12 bases left in between. Germline-derived CDR1 and CDR2 are SNHLY and FYNNEI. The CDR3 runs 15 residues. This CDR3 reads CASREDRSSYNEQFF. The CDR3, as DNA: TGTGCCAGCAGAGAGGACAGATCCTCCTACAATGAGCAGTTCTTC. The complete variable domain, with remaining parts taken from reference TRBV2 and TRBJ2-1, reads EPEVTQTPSHQVTQMGQEVILRCVPISNHLYFYWYRQILGQKVEFLVSFYNNEISEKSEIFDDQFSVERPDGSNFTLKIRSTKLEDSAMYFCASREDRSSYNEQFFGPGTRLTVL.

This clonotype was detected only a few times. The gene calls are TRBV2 and TRBJ2-7; 7 bases fit TRBD1. Germline V CDR1 and CDR2: SNHLY, FYNNEI. V lost 8 bases to trimming and J lost 1 base; unmatched junction nucleotides: 5. The CDR3 contains 13 residues. The CDR3 region is CASVSTGSYEQYF. CDR3 DNA sequence: TGTGCCAGCGTTTCGACAGGGTCCTACGAGCAGTACTTC.

This clonotype has a handful of counts. This chain joins TRBV4-2 and TRBJ1-4; 10 nucleotides agree with TRBD1. J was trimmed by 2 bases and V by 2 bases; bases with no gene match: 8. This CDR3 region has 18 residues. Germline-derived CDR1 and CDR2 are LGHNA and YNFKEQ. CDR3 nucleotides: TGTGCCAGCAGCCAAATCGGACAGGGGGTACAGACTAATGAAAAACTGTTTTTT. Protein: CASSQIGQGVQTNEKLFF.

The chain carries TRBV9 and TRBJ2-5; TRBD1 matches at 8 bases. The tail of the sequence fits TRBJ2-7 better, so the J call may be wrong. This CDR3 has 15 residues. Germline lookup yields CDR1 SGDLS and CDR2 YYNGEE. CDR3 bases: TGTGCCAGCAGCGTCAGGGGGCTGCCCAACCACGAGCAGTACTTC. It codes for CASSVRGLPNHEQYF.

The V gene is TRBV12-3 or TRBV12-4, the J gene TRBJ1-5; D might be TRBD1 (5 bases). This CDR3 has 16 residues. The ends were cut back, 7 bases at V and 2 bases at J, with 18 bases in the middle. CDR3 region: CASTSSDGGGNQPQHF. CDR3 DNA: TGTGCCAGCACCTCTTCGGATGGAGGGGGCAATCAGCCCCAGCATTTT.

In regard to this clonotype: Germline and junction disagree at one end, which may indicate a read error. This chain joins TRBV6-5 and TRBJ2-3; 8 bases map to TRBD2. The germline V gene encodes CDR1 MNHEY and CDR2 SVGAGI. The CDR3 contains 16 residues. The CDR3 sequence: CAGSSRGVEGTDTQYF. The CDR3 DNA reads as TGTGCCGGCAGTTCGCGGGGGGTGGAAGGCACAGATACGCAGTATTTT.

This chain uses TRBV7-8 with TRBJ2-5, with 8 bases matching TRBD1. Germline V gene lookup returns CDR1 SGHVS and CDR2 FQNEAQ. The length of the CDR3 is 15 residues. V was pared by 5 bases and J by 2 bases, with 7 bases of the junction left unmatched. DNA of the CDR3: TGTGCCAGCAGCCCAAGTCGGGACAGGCAAGAGACCCAGTACTTC. Translation: CASSPSRDRQETQYF.

This clonotype has a handful of counts. V usage is TRBV7-2 and J usage is TRBJ2-7, with TRBD2 identical over 10 bases. V lost 5 bases and J lost 3; bases outside the gene matches: 7. The germline V gene encodes CDR1 SGHTA and CDR2 FQGNSA. The CDR3 runs to 15 residues. The CDR3, as DNA: TGTGCCAGCAGCATCTCTAGCGGGGGCTACTACGAGCAGTACTTC. Translating it yields CASSISSGGYYEQYF.

The chain recombines TRBV16 with TRBJ1-1; no definite D call. Germline V lookup: CDR1 KGHSY, CDR2 FQNENV. Trimming shortened V by 10 bases and J by 6 bases, and 12 bases separated the two germline ends. The CDR3 extends over 11 amino acids. CDR3 sequence: CAISPLSEAFF. In DNA, the CDR3 is TGTGCCATCAGTCCCCTATCTGAAGCTTTCTTT.

The chain is built from TRBV7-3 and TRBJ2-1; 8 positions agree with TRBD2. This CDR3 has 14 amino acids. V lost 5 bases, J lost 5 bases, and 5 bases stayed unmatched. Germline assignment: CDR1 SGHTA and CDR2 FQGTGA. The CDR3 reads CASSPGLADNEQFF. The DNA of the CDR3 is TGTGCCAGCAGCCCCGGACTAGCCGACAATGAGCAGTTCTTC.

This clonotype was picked up a small number of times. The chain combines TRBV6-1 with TRBJ1-6, with 8 positions matching TRBD1. The CDR3 length is 16 residues. The germline CDR1 and CDR2 sequences are MNHNS and SASEGT. The V gene end was trimmed by 6 bases and the J gene end by 9 bases; junction bases not matched to a gene: 13. CDR3 sequence (DNA): TGTGCCAGCAGCCCCGTGGCAGGGGGCCTTCGTTCACCCCTCCACTTT. Translation: CASSPVAGGLRSPLHF.

A few counts support this clonotype. The CDR3 nucleotides are TGTGCCAGCAGCCAAGGAGGAAAGGCGCTGTTTTTT. Translated: CASSQGGKALFF. The chain recombines TRBV4-2 with TRBJ2-2; no reliable D call. Per the germline V gene, CDR1 is LGHNA and CDR2 is YNFKEQ. V lost 1 base to trimming and J lost 13 bases, with 10 bases between them. The CDR3 extends over 12 amino acids.

This clonotype was found once. The chain links TRBV4-1 to TRBJ2-5; 7 bases match TRBD2. V was pared by 3 bases and J by 1 base, with 5 bases of the junction left unmatched. This CDR3 comprises 15 residues. In germline, CDR1 is MGHRA, CDR2 YSYEKL. The CDR3 protein is CASSHLGGTQETQYF. CDR3 nucleotide sequence: TGCGCCAGCAGCCACTTGGGGGGGACCCAAGAGACCCAGTACTTC.

This clonotype was observed a few times. The J gene is TRBJ1-6, the V gene TRBV6-5, with 7 positions matching TRBD1. V gave up 2 bases and J gave up 6 bases; unmatched junction bases: 10. This CDR3 region has 17 residues. CDR1 and CDR2 (germline): MNHEY, SVGAGI. DNA for the CDR3: TGTGCCAGCAGTTACAGCTCAAACAGGGGAAGTAATTCACCCCTCCACTTT. Its protein is CASSYSSNRGSNSPLHF.

The rearrangement uses TRBV6-5 and TRBJ1-1; 9 bases align to TRBD1. The CDR3 totals 15 residues. Germline V CDR1 and CDR2: MNHEY, SVGAGI. Trimming at V came to 2 bases and at J to 7 bases, leaving 8 bases not matched to a gene. The CDR3 here is CASSYGGQGTGEAFF. CDR3 coding DNA: TGTGCCAGCAGTTACGGCGGACAGGGGACGGGTGAAGCTTTCTTT.

The gene calls are TRBV29-1 and TRBJ2-7, with no clear D. Germline CDR1 is SQVTM and CDR2 is ANQGSEA. V was clipped by 8 bases and J by 4 bases, with 12 bases between them. The CDR3 is 11 residues long. The CDR3 coding sequence is TGCAGCACGAAAACAGTATACGAGCAGTACTTC. Protein: CSTKTVYEQYF.

A note on this clonotype: A read error may explain this, as a much larger clone is one base away. The chain combines TRBV7-9 with TRBJ2-7; tentative D call: TRBD1 (6 bases). Between the trimmed V and J ends, which lost 6 bases and 2 bases, there was a span of 11 bases. There are 13 residues in the CDR3. Germline values: CDR1 SEHNR, CDR2 FQNEAQ (reference sequence). The CDR3 reads CASRRTAAYEQYF. CDR3 coding DNA: TGTGCCAGCAGACGGACAGCCGCCTACGAGCAGTACTTC.

The chain carries TRBV7-2 and TRBJ1-2; possible D gene TRBD1, 5 bases. CDR3 length: 12 amino acids. V was clipped by 5 bases and J by 6 bases, with 10 bases between them. Germline CDR1 reads SGHTA; CDR2 reads FQGNSA. The CDR3 is CASSETVDGYTF. The CDR3 coding sequence is TGTGCCAGCAGCGAGACAGTTGATGGCTACACCTTC. Based on the CDR3 plus reference TRBV7-2 and TRBJ1-2, the full variable domain is GAGVSQSPSNKVTEKGKDVELRCDPISGHTALYWYRQSLGQGLEFLIYFQGNSAPDKSGLPSDRFSAERTGGSVSTLTIQRTQQEDSAVYLCASSETVDGYTFGSGTRLTVV.

V usage is TRBV24-1 and J usage is TRBJ1-2; 8 positions match TRBD1. The CDR3 spans 13 residues. After removal of 7 bases from V and 3 bases from J, the junction contained 3 bases not matched to a gene. The germline V gene encodes CDR1 KGHDR and CDR2 SFDVKD. CDR3: CATRGTGDYGYTF. CDR3 in DNA: TGTGCCACCAGGGGGACAGGAGACTATGGCTACACCTTC.

The rearrangement links TRBV28 to TRBJ2-3, with D maybe TRBD2 (6 bases). The CDR3 is 13 residues long. In germline, CDR1 is MDHEN, CDR2 SYDVKM. V lost 8 bases and J lost 7, with 16 bases in between. CDR3 DNA: TGTGCCAGCTTCTCGGGTGGCGGGAATACGCAGTATTTT. Translation: CASFSGGGNTQYF.

The chain joins TRBV2 to TRBJ2-1; 7 bases map to TRBD2. CDR3 length: 12 amino acids. Germline V gene sequence: CDR1 SNHLY, CDR2 FYNNEI. J gave up 10 bases and V 8 bases, and 8 bases lay outside the gene matches. The CDR3 is CASGELLAEQFF. DNA of the CDR3: TGTGCCAGCGGGGAACTACTAGCGGAGCAGTTCTTC.

The CDR3 here is CASRGTGNNEQYF. The CDR3 DNA sequence: TGTGCCAGCAGAGGGACTGGTAACAATGAGCAGTACTTC. The chain couples TRBV6-2 or TRBV6-3 to TRBJ2-5; a weak D match, TRBD2 (6 bases). CDR1 is MNHEY and CDR2 is SVGEGT in the germline V gene. The V end lost 6 bases, the J end lost 11 bases, and 19 bases lay between the germline ends. CDR3 length: 13 amino acids.

The CDR3 is CASSQGQGPYNEQYF. CDR3 nucleotides: TGTGCCAGCAGCCAAGGACAGGGCCCCTACAATGAGCAGTACTTC. This chain joins TRBV4-2 and TRBJ2-7; 7 bases agree with TRBD1. Trimming removed 1 base from V and 7 bases from J; junction bases left unmatched: 10. Per germline, CDR1 LGHNA and CDR2 YNFKEQ. The CDR3 spans 15 residues.

The chain has TRBV5-5 and TRBJ1-1; D uncertain. Trimming took off 3 bases at V and 2 bases at J, with 14 bases between the two ends. CDR1 and CDR2 from the germline V gene are SGHKS and YYEKEE (reference sequence). CDR3 length: 15 residues. CDR3 bases: TGTGCCAGCAGCTGGGCGGGTCAGGCAAACACTGAAGCTTTCTTT. This sequence encodes CASSWAGQANTEAFF.